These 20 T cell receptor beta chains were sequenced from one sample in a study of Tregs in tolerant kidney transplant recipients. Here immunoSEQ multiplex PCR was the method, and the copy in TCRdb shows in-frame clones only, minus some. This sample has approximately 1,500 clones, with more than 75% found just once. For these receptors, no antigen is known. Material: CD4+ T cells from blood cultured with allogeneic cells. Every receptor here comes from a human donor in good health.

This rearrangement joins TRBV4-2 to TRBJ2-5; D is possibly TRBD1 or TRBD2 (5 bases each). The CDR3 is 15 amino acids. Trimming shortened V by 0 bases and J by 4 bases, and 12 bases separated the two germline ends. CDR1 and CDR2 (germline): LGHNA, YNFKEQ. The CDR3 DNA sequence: TGTGCCAGCAGCCAAGATTTCGCAGGGACAGAGACCCAGTACTTC. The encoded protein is CASSQDFAGTETQYF.

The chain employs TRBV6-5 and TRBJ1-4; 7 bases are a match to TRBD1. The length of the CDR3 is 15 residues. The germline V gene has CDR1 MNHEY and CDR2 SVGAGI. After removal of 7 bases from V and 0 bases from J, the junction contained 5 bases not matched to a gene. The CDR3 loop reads CASNKQGSTNEKLFF. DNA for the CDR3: TGTGCCAGCAACAAACAGGGGTCAACTAATGAAAAACTGTTTTTT.

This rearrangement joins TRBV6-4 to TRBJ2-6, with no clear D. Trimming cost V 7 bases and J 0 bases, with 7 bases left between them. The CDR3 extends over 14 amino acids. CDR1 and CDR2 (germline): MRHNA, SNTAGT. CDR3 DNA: TGTGCCAGCAAAAGGGACTCTGGGGCCAACGTCCTGACTTTC. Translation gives CASKRDSGANVLTF.

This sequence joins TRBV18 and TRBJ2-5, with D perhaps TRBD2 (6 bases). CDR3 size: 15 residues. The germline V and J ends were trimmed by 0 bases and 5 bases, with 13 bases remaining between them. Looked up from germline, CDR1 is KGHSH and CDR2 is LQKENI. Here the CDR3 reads CASSPPRGGWETQYF. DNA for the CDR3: TGTGCCAGCTCACCACCGCGCGGAGGGTGGGAGACCCAGTACTTC.

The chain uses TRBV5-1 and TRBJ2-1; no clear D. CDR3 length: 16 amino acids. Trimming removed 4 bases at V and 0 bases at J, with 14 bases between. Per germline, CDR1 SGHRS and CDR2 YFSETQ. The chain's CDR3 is CASSPRRTSSYNEQFF. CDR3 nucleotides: TGCGCCAGCAGCCCCCGACGTACATCCTCCTACAATGAGCAGTTCTTC.

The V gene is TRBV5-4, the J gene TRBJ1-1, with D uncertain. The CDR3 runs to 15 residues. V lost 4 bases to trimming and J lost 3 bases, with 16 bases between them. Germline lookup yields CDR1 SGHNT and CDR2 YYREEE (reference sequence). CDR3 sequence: CASSARHGPYTEAFF. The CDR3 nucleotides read TGTGCCAGCAGCGCGAGACACGGGCCCTACACTGAAGCTTTCTTT.

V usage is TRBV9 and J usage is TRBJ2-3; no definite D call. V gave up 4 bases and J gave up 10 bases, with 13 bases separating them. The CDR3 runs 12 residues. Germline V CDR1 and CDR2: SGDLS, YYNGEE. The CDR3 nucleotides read TGTGCCAGCAGCCCACCTATAGGTTCGCAGTATTTT. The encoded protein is CASSPPIGSQYF.

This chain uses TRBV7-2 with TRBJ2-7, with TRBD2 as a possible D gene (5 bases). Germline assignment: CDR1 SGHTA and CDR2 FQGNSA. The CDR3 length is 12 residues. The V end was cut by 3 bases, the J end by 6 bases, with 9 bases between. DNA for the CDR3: TGTGCCAGCAGCTTGAACCGGGGCGAGCAGTACTTC. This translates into CASSLNRGEQYF. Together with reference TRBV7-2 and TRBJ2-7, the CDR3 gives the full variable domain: GAGVSQSPSNKVTEKGKDVELRCDPISGHTALYWYRQSLGQGLEFLIYFQGNSAPDKSGLPSDRFSAERTGGSVSTLTIQRTQQEDSAVYLCASSLNRGEQYFGPGTRLTVT.

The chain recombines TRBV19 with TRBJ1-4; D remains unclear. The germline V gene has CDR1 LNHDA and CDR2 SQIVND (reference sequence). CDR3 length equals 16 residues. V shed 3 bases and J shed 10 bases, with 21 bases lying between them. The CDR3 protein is CASSILGVSGTVKLFF. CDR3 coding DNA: TGTGCCAGTAGTATCCTCGGGGTATCAGGAACGGTAAAACTGTTTTTT.

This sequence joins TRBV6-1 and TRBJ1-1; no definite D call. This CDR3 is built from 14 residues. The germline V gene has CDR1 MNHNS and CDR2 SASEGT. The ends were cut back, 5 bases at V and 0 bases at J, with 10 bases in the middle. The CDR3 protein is CASSSVHMNTEAFF. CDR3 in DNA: TGTGCCAGCAGTTCCGTCCACATGAACACTGAAGCTTTCTTT.

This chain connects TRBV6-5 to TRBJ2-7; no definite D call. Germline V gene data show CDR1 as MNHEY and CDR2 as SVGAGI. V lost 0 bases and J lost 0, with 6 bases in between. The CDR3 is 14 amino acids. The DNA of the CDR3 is TGTGCCAGCAGTTACTCGGCTATCTCCTACGAGCAGTACTTC. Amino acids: CASSYSAISYEQYF.

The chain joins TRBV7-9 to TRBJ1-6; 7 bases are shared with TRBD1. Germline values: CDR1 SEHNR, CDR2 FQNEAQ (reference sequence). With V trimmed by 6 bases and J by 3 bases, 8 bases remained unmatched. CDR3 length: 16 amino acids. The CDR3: CASSWGQTIYNSPLHF. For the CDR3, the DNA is TGTGCCAGCAGTTGGGGACAGACTATCTATAATTCACCCCTCCACTTT.

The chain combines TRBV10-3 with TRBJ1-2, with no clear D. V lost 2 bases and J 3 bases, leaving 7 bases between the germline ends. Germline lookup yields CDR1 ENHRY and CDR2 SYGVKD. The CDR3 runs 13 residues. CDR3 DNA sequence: TGTGCCATCAGTGAGGGGGATGACTATGGCTACACCTTC. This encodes CAISEGDDYGYTF.

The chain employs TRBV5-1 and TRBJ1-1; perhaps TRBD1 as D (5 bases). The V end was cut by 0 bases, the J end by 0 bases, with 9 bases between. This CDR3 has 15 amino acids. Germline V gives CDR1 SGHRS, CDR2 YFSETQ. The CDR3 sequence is CASSLAWGMNTEAFF. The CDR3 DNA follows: TGCGCCAGCAGCTTGGCCTGGGGGATGAACACTGAAGCTTTCTTT.

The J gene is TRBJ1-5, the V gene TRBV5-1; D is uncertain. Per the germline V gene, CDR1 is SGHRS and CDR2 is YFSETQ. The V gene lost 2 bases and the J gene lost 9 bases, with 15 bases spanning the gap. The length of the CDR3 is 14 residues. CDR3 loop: CASSLNGGKAPQHF. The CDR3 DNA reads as TGCGCCAGCAGCTTAAACGGAGGAAAGGCGCCCCAGCATTTT.

The CDR3 reads CASSEGWGAGTEAFF. The CDR3 DNA reads as TGTGCCAGCAGTGAAGGGTGGGGCGCGGGGACTGAAGCTTTCTTT. The chain recombines TRBV6-1 with TRBJ1-1; TRBD1 is a possible D gene (5 bases). Germline CDR1 is MNHNS and CDR2 is SASEGT. This CDR3 has 15 amino acids. V lost 1 base and J lost 5, with 14 bases in between.

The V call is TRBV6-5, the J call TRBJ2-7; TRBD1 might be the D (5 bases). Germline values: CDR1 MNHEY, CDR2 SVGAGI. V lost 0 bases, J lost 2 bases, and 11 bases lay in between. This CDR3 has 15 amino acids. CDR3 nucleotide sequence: TGTGCCAGCAGTTACTCCAGGGTTAGTCCCTACGAGCAGTACTTC. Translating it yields CASSYSRVSPYEQYF.

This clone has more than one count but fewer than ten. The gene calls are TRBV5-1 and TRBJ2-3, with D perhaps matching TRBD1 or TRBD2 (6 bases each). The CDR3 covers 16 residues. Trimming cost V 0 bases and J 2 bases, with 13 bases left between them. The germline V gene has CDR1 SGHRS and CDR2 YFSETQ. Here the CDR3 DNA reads TGCGCCAGCAGCTTGGCGAGGGGGGTATTCACAGATACGCAGTATTTT. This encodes CASSLARGVFTDTQYF.

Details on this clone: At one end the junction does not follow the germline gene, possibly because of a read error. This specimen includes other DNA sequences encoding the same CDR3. The CDR3 nucleotides are TGCGCCAGTAGCTTGGATGGGAGGAACGGAGAGACCCAGTACTTC. Residues: CASSLDGRNGETQYF. The chain is built from TRBV5-1 and TRBJ2-5; a possible D gene is TRBD2 (6 bases). This CDR3 is built from 15 residues. Germline CDR1 reads SGHRS; CDR2 reads YFSETQ. The full variable domain, in which reference TRBV5-1 and TRBJ2-5 provide the parts outside the CDR3, is KAGVTQTPRYLIKTRGQQVTLSCSPISGHRSVSWYQQTPGQGLQFLFEYFSETQRNKGNFPGRFSGRQFSNSRSEMNVSTLELGDSALYLCASSLDGRNGETQYFGPGTRLLVL.

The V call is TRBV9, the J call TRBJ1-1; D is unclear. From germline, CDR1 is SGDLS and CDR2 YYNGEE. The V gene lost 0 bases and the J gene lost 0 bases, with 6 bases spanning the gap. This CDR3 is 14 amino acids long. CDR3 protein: CASSVGQVNTEAFF. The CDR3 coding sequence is TGTGCCAGCAGCGTAGGACAAGTGAACACTGAAGCTTTCTTT. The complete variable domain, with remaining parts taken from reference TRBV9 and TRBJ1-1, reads DSGVTQTPKHLITATGQRVTLRCSPRSGDLSVYWYQQSLDQGLQFLIQYYNGEERAKGNILERFSAQQFPDLHSELNLSSLELGDSALYFCASSVGQVNTEAFFGQGTRLTVV.